These 16 T cell receptor beta chains were sequenced from one sample in a study of blood T cells in healthy people across ages. For the second PCR, which ran for roughly 6 to 12 cycles, a sample-barcoded 5' primer and a J-beta primer mix were used. TCRdb analysed the 5' RACE reads with MiXCR anew, one entry per CDR3 protein. The table lists more than 1.4 million distinct CDR3 sequences, around two fifths of them singletons. Sequences were obtained from blood. The receptors come from a woman in her late teens or twenties in good health.

This clonotype was recorded a few times. This chain joins TRBV12-3 or TRBV12-4 and TRBJ1-4; D is unresolved. The ends were cut back, 4 bases at V and 7 bases at J, with 7 bases in the middle. This CDR3 has 12 residues. The CDR3, as DNA: TGTGCCAGCAGTTCAGGAGCTGAAAAACTGTTTTTT. It encodes CASSSGAEKLFF.

The rearrangement uses TRBV12-3 or TRBV12-4 and TRBJ2-7, with TRBD2 identical over 12 bases. Near its end, the DNA agrees better with TRBJ2-5, so the J call may be wrong. CDR3 length equals 19 residues. The CDR3 sequence is CASSLDPSSGGATRETQYF. The CDR3 DNA sequence: TGTGCCAGCAGTTTAGACCCGTCTAGCGGGGGGGCAACTCGAGAGACCCAGTACTTC.

The genes are TRBV5-1 and TRBJ2-1; 10 positions match TRBD2. This CDR3 has 16 residues. From germline, CDR1 is SGHRS and CDR2 YFSETQ. V lost 0 bases, J lost 3 bases, and 3 bases stayed unmatched. DNA of the CDR3: TGCGCCAGCAGCTTGGCCGGGACTAGCGACTACAATGAGCAGTTCTTC. As protein: CASSLAGTSDYNEQFF.

The V and J genes are TRBV5-1 and TRBJ2-1; 14 bases align to TRBD2. Germline CDR1 SGHRS, CDR2 YFSETQ. The trim removed 4 bases at V and 1 base at J, leaving 7 bases unmatched. The CDR3 runs 18 residues. CDR3 coding DNA: TGCGCCAGCAGCCTGGGTGGGACTAGCGGGAGTTCCTACAATGAGCAGTTCTTC. Protein: CASSLGGTSGSSYNEQFF.

The chain combines TRBV6-1 with TRBJ2-1; no clear D. The CDR3 has 15 residues. The germline V and J ends were trimmed by 0 bases and 5 bases, with 11 bases remaining between them. Germline lookup yields CDR1 MNHNS and CDR2 SASEGT. This chain's CDR3 is CASSEAVRTNNEQFF. The CDR3 nucleotides are TGTGCCAGCAGTGAAGCAGTCCGAACTAACAATGAGCAGTTCTTC.

This clonotype was recorded a few times. This chain joins TRBV29-1 and TRBJ2-7; D is uncertain. V lost 5 bases and J 2 bases, leaving 13 bases between the germline ends. Germline loops: CDR1 SQVTM, CDR2 ANQGSEA. The CDR3 contains 13 residues. The CDR3 DNA reads as TGCAGCGTTCGGCCGCCCTGGCCCTACGAGCAGTACTTC. It yields the protein CSVRPPWPYEQYF.

Of note for this clonotype: Germline and junction disagree at one end, which may indicate a read error. The chain joins TRBV20-1 to TRBJ2-4; TRBD2 might be the D (6 bases). CDR1 is DFQATT, CDR2 SNEGSKA, per germline (reference sequence). The CDR3 extends over 13 amino acids. In DNA form, the CDR3 reads TGCAGTGCTAAGGACTACTCTCAAGAGACCCAGAACTTC. This codes for CSAKDYSQETQNF.

Many counts were recorded for this clonotype. V usage is TRBV18 and J usage is TRBJ1-1; 7 nucleotides line up with TRBD1. Trimming at V came to 2 bases and at J to 5 bases, leaving 8 bases not matched to a gene. This CDR3 has 15 residues. The germline gives CDR1 KGHSH, CDR2 LQKENI. In DNA, the CDR3 is TGTGCCAGCTCACCAGGTGAGGGGGCACGGACTGAAGCTTTCTTT. Amino acid sequence: CASSPGEGARTEAFF.

The genes are TRBV6-5 and TRBJ2-2, with 8 bases matching TRBD1. V gave up 7 bases and J gave up 6 bases; unmatched junction bases: 7. CDR3 length: 14 amino acids. Germline assignment: CDR1 MNHEY and CDR2 SVGAGI. Here the CDR3 reads CASTDREDPGELFF. The CDR3 DNA reads TGTGCCAGCACGGACAGGGAGGACCCCGGGGAGCTGTTTTTT.

In this sample, this clonotype turned up a few times. The chain uses TRBV27 and TRBJ2-7; D not certain. This CDR3 is 15 amino acids long. Trimming pared 4 bases from V and 7 bases from J, leaving 20 bases between. Germline-derived CDR1 and CDR2 are MNHEY and SMNVEV (reference sequence). For the CDR3, the DNA is TGTGCCAGCAGTTCCTCCTCTAAACTCCTACTGGAGCAGTACTTC. It codes for CASSSSSKLLLEQYF.

This clonotype was seen only once. This chain joins TRBV12-3 or TRBV12-4 and TRBJ2-7; D gene ambiguous. Near its end, the DNA agrees better with TRBJ2-5, so the J call may be wrong. The CDR3 loop spans 12 amino acids. CDR3 nucleotides: TGTGCCAGCAGACTGGCCCCGGAGACCCAGTACTTC. Protein sequence: CASRLAPETQYF.

V gene TRBV13 combines with J gene TRBJ2-3; maybe TRBD1 (6 bases). Germline CDR1 is PRHDT and CDR2 is FYEKMQ (reference sequence). V was shortened by 5 bases and J by 1 base, with 13 bases between the two germline ends. CDR3 length: 15 amino acids. In nucleotides, the CDR3 is TGTGCCAGCAGCCGACAGGTCCCTCGCACAGATACGCAGTATTTT. Amino acid sequence: CASSRQVPRTDTQYF.

The chain carries TRBV4-2 and TRBJ2-7, with D perhaps matching TRBD2 (5 bases). The germline gives CDR1 LGHNA, CDR2 YNFKEQ. The CDR3 runs 15 residues. The V end lost 0 bases, the J end lost 10 bases, and 19 bases lay between the germline ends. Here the CDR3 DNA reads TGTGCCAGCAGCCAAGATGAGGGCAATCCGGAGGCCCAGTACTTC. It encodes CASSQDEGNPEAQYF.

This clonotype turned up a few times. The V call is TRBV29-1, the J call TRBJ1-5; D remains unclear. This CDR3 has 13 residues. V was trimmed by 1 base and J by 5 bases, leaving 9 bases between them. Per the germline V gene, CDR1 is SQVTM and CDR2 is ANQGSEA. DNA for the CDR3: TGCAGCGTTGAAGTGTCAGATGATCAGCCCCAGCATTTT. Its translation: CSVEVSDDQPQHF. Looking up the rest from reference TRBV29-1 and TRBJ1-5 gives the full variable domain: SAVISQKPSRDICQRGTSLTIQCQVDSQVTMMFWYRQQPGQSLTLIATANQGSEATYESGFVIDKFPISRPNLTFSTLTVSNMSPEDSSIYLCSVEVSDDQPQHFGDGTRLSIL.

The gene calls are TRBV7-9 and TRBJ1-4; 9 nucleotides match TRBD1. Looked up from germline, CDR1 is SEHNR and CDR2 is FQNEAQ (reference sequence). This CDR3 region has 16 residues. V lost 0 bases and J lost 10; bases outside the gene matches: 9. The DNA for the CDR3 is TGTGCCAGCAGCTTAGCCGGGACAGGGAGGAAGGGAAAACTGTTTTTT. It translates to CASSLAGTGRKGKLFF.

This clonotype was detected a few times. The chain couples TRBV7-2 to TRBJ1-2, with 7 bases that match TRBD1. Germline V gene lookup returns CDR1 SGHTA and CDR2 FQGNSA. The CDR3 has 14 residues. Losses at the gene ends were 4 bases for V and 4 bases for J; bases not matched to a gene: 6. The CDR3 nucleotides are TGTGCCAGCAGCTCCGGGACAGCATTCTATGGCTACACCTTC. Its protein product is CASSSGTAFYGYTF.